What follows is one T cell receptor beta chain and its context. With a far larger clone one base away, a read error is the likely cause. The sample is drawn from a study of low-dose radiotherapy and immunotherapy resistance in tumors. Time point indicated: before trial treatment. Primers targeting TRAV and TRBV primed first-strand cDNA, covering alpha and beta chains. The authors amplified TCRs for 20 PCR cycles with a constant-region primer and a V-primer adapter. Via MiXCR, TCRdb re-called the reads, giving one row per CDR3 protein. In the table there are tens of thousands of distinct CDR3 sequences, 15% to 20% of which are singletons. The CDR3 is 12 residues long. V lost 9 bases, J lost 5 bases, and 13 bases lay in between.

The receptor comes from a male donor with prostate cancer. The source was PBMCs, collected before treatment. The chain carries TRBV5-3 and TRBJ2-3, with unresolved D. TRBV5-3 is filed as an ORF, its function uncertain. This chain's CDR3 is CAISPDIDTQYF. Here the CDR3 DNA reads TGTGCCATCAGTCCAGATATAGATACGCAGTATTTT.